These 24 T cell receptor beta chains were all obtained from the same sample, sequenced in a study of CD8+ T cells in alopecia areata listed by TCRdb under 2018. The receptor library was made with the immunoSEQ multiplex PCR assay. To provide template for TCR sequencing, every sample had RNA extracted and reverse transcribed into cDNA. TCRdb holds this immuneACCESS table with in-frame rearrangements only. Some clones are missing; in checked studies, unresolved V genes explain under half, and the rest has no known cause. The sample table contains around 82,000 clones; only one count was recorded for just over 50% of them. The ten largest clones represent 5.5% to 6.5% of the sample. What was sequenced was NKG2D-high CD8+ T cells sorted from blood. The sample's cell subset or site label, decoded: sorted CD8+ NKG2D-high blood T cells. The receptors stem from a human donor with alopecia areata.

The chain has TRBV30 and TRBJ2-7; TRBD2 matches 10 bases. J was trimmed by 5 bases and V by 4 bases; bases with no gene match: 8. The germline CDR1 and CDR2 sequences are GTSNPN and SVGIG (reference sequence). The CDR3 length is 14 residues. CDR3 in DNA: TGTGCCTGGACCCTGGGTCTAGCGGGAGACGAGCAGTACTTC. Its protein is CAWTLGLAGDEQYF. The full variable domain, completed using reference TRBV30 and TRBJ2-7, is SQTIHQWPATLVQPVGSPLSLECTVEGTSNPNLYWYRQAAGRGLQLLFYSVGIGQISSEVPQNLSASRPQDRQFILSSKKLLLSDSGFYLCAWTLGLAGDEQYFGPGTRLTVT.

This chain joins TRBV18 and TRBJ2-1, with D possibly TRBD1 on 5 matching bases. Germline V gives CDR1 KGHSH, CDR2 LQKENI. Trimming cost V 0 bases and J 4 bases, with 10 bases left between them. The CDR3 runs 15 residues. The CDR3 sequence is CASSPPGPRYNEQFF. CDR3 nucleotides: TGTGCCAGCTCACCACCGGGGCCTAGATACAATGAGCAGTTCTTC.

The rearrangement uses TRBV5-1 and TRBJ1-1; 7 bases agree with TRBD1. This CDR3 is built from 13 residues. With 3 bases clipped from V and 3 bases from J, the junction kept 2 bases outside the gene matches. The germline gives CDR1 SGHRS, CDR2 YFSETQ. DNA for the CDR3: TGCGCCAGCAGCTGGGACAGTGACACTGAAGCTTTCTTT. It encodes CASSWDSDTEAFF.

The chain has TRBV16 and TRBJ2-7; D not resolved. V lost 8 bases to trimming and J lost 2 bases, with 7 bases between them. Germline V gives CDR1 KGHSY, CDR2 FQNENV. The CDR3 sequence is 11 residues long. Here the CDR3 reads CASAVAYEQYF. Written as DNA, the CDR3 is TGTGCCAGCGCCGTAGCCTACGAGCAGTACTTC.

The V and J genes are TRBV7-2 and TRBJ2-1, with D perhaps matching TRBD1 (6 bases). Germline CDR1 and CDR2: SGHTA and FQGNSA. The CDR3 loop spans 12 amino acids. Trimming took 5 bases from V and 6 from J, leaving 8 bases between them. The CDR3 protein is CASSGGLNEQFF. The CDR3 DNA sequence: TGTGCCAGCAGCGGGGGCCTCAATGAGCAGTTCTTC.

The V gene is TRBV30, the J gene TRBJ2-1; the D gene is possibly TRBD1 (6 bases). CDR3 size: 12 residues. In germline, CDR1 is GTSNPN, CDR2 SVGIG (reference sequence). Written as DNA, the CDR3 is TGTGCGCTGCAGGGGCCTTACAATGAGCAGTTCTTC. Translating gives CALQGPYNEQFF.

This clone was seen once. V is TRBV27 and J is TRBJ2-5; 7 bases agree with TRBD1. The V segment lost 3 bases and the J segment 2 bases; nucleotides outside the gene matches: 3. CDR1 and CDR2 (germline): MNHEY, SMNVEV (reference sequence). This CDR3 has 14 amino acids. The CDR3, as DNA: TGTGCCAGCAGTTTGAACAGGGGACAAGAGACCCAGTACTTC. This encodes CASSLNRGQETQYF.

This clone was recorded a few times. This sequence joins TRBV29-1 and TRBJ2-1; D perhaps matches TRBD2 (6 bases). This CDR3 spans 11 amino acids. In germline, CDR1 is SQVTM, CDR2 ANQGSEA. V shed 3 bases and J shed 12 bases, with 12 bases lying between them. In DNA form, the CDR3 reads TGCAGCGTTGAGGGTCGGAGGGGGCAGTTCTTC. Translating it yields CSVEGRRGQFF.

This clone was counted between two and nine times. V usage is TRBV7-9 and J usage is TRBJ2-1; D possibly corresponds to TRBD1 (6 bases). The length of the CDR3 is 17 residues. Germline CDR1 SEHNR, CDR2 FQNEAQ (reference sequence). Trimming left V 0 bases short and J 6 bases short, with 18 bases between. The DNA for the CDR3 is TGTGCCAGCAGCTTAGCTAAACAGGGCGGTGTTATCAATGAGCAGTTCTTC. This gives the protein CASSLAKQGGVINEQFF. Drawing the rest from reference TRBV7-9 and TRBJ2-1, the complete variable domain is DTGVSQNPRHKITKRGQNVTFRCDPISEHNRLYWYRQTLGQGPEFLTYFQNEAQLEKSRLLSDRFSAERPKGSFSTLEIQRTEQGDSAMYLCASSLAKQGGVINEQFFGPGTRLTVL.

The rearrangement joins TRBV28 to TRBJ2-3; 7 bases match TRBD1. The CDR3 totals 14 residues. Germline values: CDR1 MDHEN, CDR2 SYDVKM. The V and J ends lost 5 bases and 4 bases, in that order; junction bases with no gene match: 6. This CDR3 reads CASSLQGFPDTQYF. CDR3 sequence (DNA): TGTGCCAGCAGTCTACAGGGGTTCCCAGATACGCAGTATTTT.

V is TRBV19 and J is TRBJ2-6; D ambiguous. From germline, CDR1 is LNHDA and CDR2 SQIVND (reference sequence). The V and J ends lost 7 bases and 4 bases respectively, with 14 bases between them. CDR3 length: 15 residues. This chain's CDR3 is CASTRAGLGANVLTF. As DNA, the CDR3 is TGTGCCAGTACCCGGGCAGGTTTAGGGGCCAACGTCCTGACTTTC.

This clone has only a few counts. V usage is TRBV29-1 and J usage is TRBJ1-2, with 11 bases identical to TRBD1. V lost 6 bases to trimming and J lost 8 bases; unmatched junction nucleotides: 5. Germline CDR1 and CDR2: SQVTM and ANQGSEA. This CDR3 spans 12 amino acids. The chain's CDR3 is CSVGTGGGGYTF. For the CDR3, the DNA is TGCAGCGTGGGGACAGGGGGTGGAGGCTACACCTTC. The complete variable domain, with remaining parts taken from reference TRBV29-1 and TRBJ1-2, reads SAVISQKPSRDICQRGTSLTIQCQVDSQVTMMFWYRQQPGQSLTLIATANQGSEATYESGFVIDKFPISRPNLTFSTLTVSNMSPEDSSIYLCSVGTGGGGYTFGSGTRLTVV.

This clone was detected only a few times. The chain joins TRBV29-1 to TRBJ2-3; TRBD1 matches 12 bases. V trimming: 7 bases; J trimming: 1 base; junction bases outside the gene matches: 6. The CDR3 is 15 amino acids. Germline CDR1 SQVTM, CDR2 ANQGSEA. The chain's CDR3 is CSAGTGGRGTDTQYF. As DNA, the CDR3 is TGCAGCGCCGGGACAGGGGGCAGAGGCACAGATACGCAGTATTTT.

CDR3 in DNA: TGTGCCAGCAGCTTGGTTGGAGATACGCAGTATTTT. It encodes CASSLVGDTQYF. The chain is built from TRBV5-4 and TRBJ2-3; D unresolved. The CDR3 covers 12 residues. V was trimmed by 0 bases and J by 5 bases, leaving 4 bases between them. CDR1 and CDR2 (germline): SGHNT, YYREEE (reference sequence).

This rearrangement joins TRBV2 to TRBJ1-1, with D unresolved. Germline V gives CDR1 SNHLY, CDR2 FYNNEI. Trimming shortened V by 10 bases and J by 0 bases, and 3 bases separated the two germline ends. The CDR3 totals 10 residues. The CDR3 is CAIMNTEAFF. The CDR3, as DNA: TGTGCCATCATGAACACTGAAGCTTTCTTT.

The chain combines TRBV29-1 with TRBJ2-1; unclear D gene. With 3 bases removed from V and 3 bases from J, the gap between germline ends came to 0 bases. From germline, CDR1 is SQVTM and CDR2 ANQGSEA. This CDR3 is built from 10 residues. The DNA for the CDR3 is TGCAGCGTTGACTACAATGAGCAGTTCTTC. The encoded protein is CSVDYNEQFF.

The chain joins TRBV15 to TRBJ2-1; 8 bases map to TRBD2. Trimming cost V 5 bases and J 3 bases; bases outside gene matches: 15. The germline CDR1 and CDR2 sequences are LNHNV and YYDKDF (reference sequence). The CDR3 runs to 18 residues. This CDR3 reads CATSPPQGIAGFYNEQFF. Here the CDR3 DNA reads TGTGCCACCAGCCCCCCCCAGGGAATAGCGGGATTCTACAATGAGCAGTTCTTC.

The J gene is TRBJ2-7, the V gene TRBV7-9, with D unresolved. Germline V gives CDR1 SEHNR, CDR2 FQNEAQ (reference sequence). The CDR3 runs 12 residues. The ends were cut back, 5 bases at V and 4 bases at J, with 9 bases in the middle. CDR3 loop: CASSQDGYEQYF. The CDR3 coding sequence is TGTGCCAGCAGCCAAGACGGTTACGAGCAGTACTTC.

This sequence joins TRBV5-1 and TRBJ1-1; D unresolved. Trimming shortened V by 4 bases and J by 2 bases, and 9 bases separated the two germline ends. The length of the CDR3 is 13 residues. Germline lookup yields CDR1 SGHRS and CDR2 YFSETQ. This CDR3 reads CASSRRGNTEAFF. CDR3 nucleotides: TGCGCCAGCAGCCGAAGAGGAAACACTGAAGCTTTCTTT.

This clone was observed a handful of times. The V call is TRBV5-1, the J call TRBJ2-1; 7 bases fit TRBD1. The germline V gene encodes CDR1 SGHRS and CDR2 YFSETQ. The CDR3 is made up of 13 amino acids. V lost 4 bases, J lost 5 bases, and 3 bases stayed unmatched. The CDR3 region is CASSVTGHNEQFF. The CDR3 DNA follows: TGCGCCAGCAGCGTGACAGGGCACAATGAGCAGTTCTTC.

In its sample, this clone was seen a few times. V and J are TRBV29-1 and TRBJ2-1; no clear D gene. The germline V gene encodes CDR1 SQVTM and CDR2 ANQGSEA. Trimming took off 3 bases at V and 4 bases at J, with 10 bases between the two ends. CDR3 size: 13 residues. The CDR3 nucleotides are TGCAGCGTTGAGGGTACAGAATACAATGAGCAGTTCTTC. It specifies CSVEGTEYNEQFF.

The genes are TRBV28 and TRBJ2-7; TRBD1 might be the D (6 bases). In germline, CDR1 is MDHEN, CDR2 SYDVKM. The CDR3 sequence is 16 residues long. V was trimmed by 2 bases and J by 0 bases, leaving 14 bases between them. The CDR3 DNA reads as TGTGCCAGCAGTTTAGTTGGGGGCCCTAGCTCCTACGAGCAGTACTTC. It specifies CASSLVGGPSSYEQYF. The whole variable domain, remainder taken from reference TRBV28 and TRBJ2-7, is DVKVTQSSRYLVKRTGEKVFLECVQDMDHENMFWYRQDPGLGLRLIYFSYDVKMKEKGDIPEGYSVSREKKERFSLILESASTNQTSMYLCASSLVGGPSSYEQYFGPGTRLTVT.

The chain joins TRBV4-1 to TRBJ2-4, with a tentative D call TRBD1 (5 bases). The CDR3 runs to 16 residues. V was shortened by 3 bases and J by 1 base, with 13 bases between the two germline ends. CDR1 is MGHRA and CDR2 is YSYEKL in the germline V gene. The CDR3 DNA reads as TGCGCCAGCAGCCAGGACATCTTAGGGGCCAAAAACATTCAGTACTTC. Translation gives CASSQDILGAKNIQYF.

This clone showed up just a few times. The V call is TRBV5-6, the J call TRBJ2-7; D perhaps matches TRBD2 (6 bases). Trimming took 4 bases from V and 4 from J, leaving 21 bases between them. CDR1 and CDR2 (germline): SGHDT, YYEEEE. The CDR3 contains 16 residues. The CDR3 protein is CASSLLSGLLMYEQYF. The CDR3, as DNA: TGTGCCAGCAGCCTACTGAGCGGGCTCCTTATGTACGAGCAGTACTTC.